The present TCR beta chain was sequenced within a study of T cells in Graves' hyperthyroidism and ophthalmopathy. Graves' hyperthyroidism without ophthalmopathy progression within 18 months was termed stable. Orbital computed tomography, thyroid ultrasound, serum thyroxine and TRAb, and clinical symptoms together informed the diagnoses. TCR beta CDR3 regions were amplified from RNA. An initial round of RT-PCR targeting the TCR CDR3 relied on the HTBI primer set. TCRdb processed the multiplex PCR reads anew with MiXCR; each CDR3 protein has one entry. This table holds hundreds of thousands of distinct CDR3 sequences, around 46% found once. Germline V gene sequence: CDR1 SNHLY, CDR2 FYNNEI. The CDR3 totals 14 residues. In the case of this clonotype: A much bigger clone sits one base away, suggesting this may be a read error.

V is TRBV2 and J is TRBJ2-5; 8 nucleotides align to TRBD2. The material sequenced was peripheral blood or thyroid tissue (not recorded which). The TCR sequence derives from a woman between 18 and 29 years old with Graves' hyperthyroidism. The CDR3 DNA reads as TGTGCCGCCTCCTCCGGGACTAGTGGGGAGACCGAGTACTTC. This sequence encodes CAASSGTSGETEYF. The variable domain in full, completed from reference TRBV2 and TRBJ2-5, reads EPEVTQTPSHQVTQMGQEVILRCVPISNHLYFYWYRQILGQKVEFLVSFYNNEISEKSEIFDDQFSVERPDGSNFTLKIRSTKLEDSAMYFCAASSGTSGETEYFGPGTRLLVL.